This T cell receptor (beta chain) was recovered during a study of T-cell reconstitution after alpha-beta-depleted transplantation in children. Study-wide results and caveats: Roughly two months post-transplant, alpha-beta T cells reportedly originated from several hundred graft clones that had expanded.

For TCRbeta, the library was prepared with unique molecular identifiers. TCRdb re-derived calls from the PCR reads in MiXCR, one entry per CDR3 protein. The table records around 800,000 distinct CDR3 sequences, 16% of them present only once. The ends lost 0 bases at V and 3 bases at J; junction bases unmatched: 6. This CDR3 region has 15 residues. The germline V gene encodes CDR1 SGDLS and CDR2 YYNGEE. This clonotype was observed a handful of times. Its antigen remains unknown. Sequenced material: PBMCs, mostly from graft donor cells, taken 360 days after TCRalphabeta/CD19-depleted stem cell transplant. The chain employs TRBV9 and TRBJ2-7, with 7 bases that match TRBD1. The sequence was collected from a male patient aged 10-17 years who had a stem cell transplant for acute lymphoblastic leukemia, so the T cells may come from the graft donor. The CDR3 nucleotides are TGTGCCAGCAGCGTAGCTACAGGGGCCTTCTACGAGCAGTACTTC. It encodes CASSVATGAFYEQYF.